The 29 T cell receptor beta chains listed next were all sequenced from one sample in a study of blood T cell repertoires in COVID-19. Method: immunoSEQ multiplex PCR; TCRdb's copy keeps in-frame clones and lacks some. In the table there are some 200,000 clones, roughly 84% of which are singletons. The sequenced sample was peripheral blood. Receptors were obtained from a man aged 50-60 years with active or convalescent COVID-19.

J is TRBJ1-4 and V is TRBV6-5, with TRBD1 identical over 10 bases. V was pared by 0 bases and J by 6 bases, with 4 bases of the junction left unmatched. The CDR3 is made up of 16 amino acids. CDR1 and CDR2 (germline): MNHEY, SVGAGI. The DNA of the CDR3 is TGTGCCAGCAGTTACTCGGCCGGGACAGGGGATGAAAAACTGTTTTTT. It codes for CASSYSAGTGDEKLFF.

The chain combines TRBV28 with TRBJ1-5; 7 positions match TRBD1. Trimming at V came to 3 bases and at J to 2 bases, leaving 7 bases not matched to a gene. The CDR3 extends over 16 amino acids. Germline lookup yields CDR1 MDHEN and CDR2 SYDVKM. The CDR3 region is CASSFPRQGGNQPQHF. CDR3 bases: TGTGCCAGCAGTTTCCCAAGGCAGGGGGGCAATCAGCCCCAGCATTTT.

The chain carries TRBV7-2 and TRBJ1-5, with TRBD1 matching over 7 bases. CDR1 and CDR2 (germline): SGHTA, FQGNSA. The CDR3 spans 14 residues. V gave up 5 bases and J gave up 2 bases; unmatched junction bases: 3. The CDR3 spells CASSLDRGNQPQHF. In DNA, the CDR3 is TGTGCCAGCAGCCTTGACAGGGGCAATCAGCCCCAGCATTTT.

The chain uses TRBV7-2 and TRBJ2-3, with 7 nucleotides matching TRBD2. V shed 5 bases and J 7 bases; nucleotides not matched to a gene: 12. The length of the CDR3 is 15 residues. Germline CDR1 SGHTA, CDR2 FQGNSA. In DNA form, the CDR3 reads TGTGCCAGCAGCCCAAGGCGCGGGGGTCCTAATACGCAGTATTTT. It yields the protein CASSPRRGGPNTQYF.

The chain combines TRBV7-9 with TRBJ2-1; D perhaps matches TRBD1 (6 bases). The CDR3 spans 15 residues. The germline CDR1 and CDR2 sequences are SEHNR and FQNEAQ (reference sequence). The V end was cut by 5 bases, the J end by 2 bases, with 13 bases between. This chain's CDR3 is CASSPSGTTYNEQFF. In DNA form, the CDR3 reads TGTGCCAGCAGCCCCTCCGGGACAACCTACAATGAGCAGTTCTTC.

The chain recombines TRBV6-2 or TRBV6-3 with TRBJ2-5, with D uncertain. Trimming shortened V by 4 bases and J by 5 bases, and 8 bases separated the two germline ends. Germline V gives CDR1 MNHEY, CDR2 SVGEGT. The CDR3 runs to 12 residues. CDR3 region: CASSLTGETQYF. The CDR3 nucleotides read TGTGCCAGCAGTTTGACCGGGGAGACCCAGTACTTC.

The table lists this clone with a few counts. The chain combines TRBV7-6 with TRBJ2-7; 12 bases are shared with TRBD1. The V gene end was trimmed by 5 bases and the J gene end by 7 bases; junction bases not matched to a gene: 15. The germline V gene encodes CDR1 SGHVS and CDR2 FNYEAQ. The CDR3 has 17 amino acids. DNA of the CDR3: TGTGCCAGCAGCCCCCGGATTCGGGGACAGGGGGCTGGGGAGCAGTACTTC. As protein: CASSPRIRGQGAGEQYF.

The gene calls are TRBV7-9 and TRBJ1-1; no definite D call. The CDR3 has 14 amino acids. From germline, CDR1 is SEHNR and CDR2 FQNEAQ (reference sequence). The V end was cut by 3 bases, the J end by 1 base, with 9 bases between. The CDR3 protein is CASSFYTKNTEAFF. The CDR3 DNA follows: TGTGCCAGCAGCTTTTACACTAAGAACACTGAAGCTTTCTTT.

The chain combines TRBV9 with TRBJ2-2, with 10 bases lining up with TRBD2. V trimming: 0 bases; J trimming: 6 bases; junction bases outside the gene matches: 5. CDR3 size: 16 residues. Looked up from germline, CDR1 is SGDLS and CDR2 is YYNGEE. CDR3 nucleotides: TGTGCCAGCAGCGTAGCTAGCGGGAGCTCCGCCGGGGAGCTGTTTTTT. Its translation is CASSVASGSSAGELFF.

The gene calls are TRBV5-1 and TRBJ1-5; D remains ambiguous. CDR1 is SGHRS, CDR2 YFSETQ, per germline. This CDR3 has 14 residues. V lost 0 bases and J lost 7, with 11 bases in between. Here the CDR3 DNA reads TGCGCCAGCAGCTTGGGAGGCCGGGGACAGCCCCAGCATTTT. Amino acid sequence: CASSLGGRGQPQHF.

The V gene is TRBV5-4, the J gene TRBJ1-4; 7 positions agree with TRBD1. The CDR3 is 14 amino acids. Germline V gene lookup returns CDR1 SGHNT and CDR2 YYREEE (reference sequence). V dropped 5 bases and J dropped 6; count of bases not matched to a gene: 7. The CDR3: CASRRDRGDEKLFF. The CDR3, as DNA: TGTGCCAGCAGACGGGACAGAGGAGATGAAAAACTGTTTTTT.

The chain joins TRBV4-3 to TRBJ2-3, with TRBD2 matching over 8 bases. From germline, CDR1 is LGHNA and CDR2 YSLEER. The CDR3 contains 19 residues. Trimming cost V 2 bases and J 0 bases; bases outside gene matches: 13. In DNA form, the CDR3 reads TGCGCCAGCAGCCAATTCGGGCCTAGCGGGTTGCCTAGCACAGATACGCAGTATTTT. The encoded protein is CASSQFGPSGLPSTDTQYF.

The chain combines TRBV11-2 with TRBJ2-5; 8 nucleotides align to TRBD1. The CDR3 runs 15 residues. Germline-derived CDR1 and CDR2 are SGHAT and FQNNGV. V was clipped by 0 bases and J by 5 bases; unmatched bases: 5. The CDR3 region is CASSLDVPGGETQYF. The CDR3 DNA reads as TGTGCCAGCAGCTTAGATGTTCCAGGGGGCGAGACCCAGTACTTC. The variable domain in full, completed from reference TRBV11-2 and TRBJ2-5, reads EAGVAQSPRYKIIEKRQSVAFWCNPISGHATLYWYQQILGQGPKLLIQFQNNGVVDDSQLPKDRFSAERLKGVDSTLKIQPAKLEDSAVYLCASSLDVPGGETQYFGPGTRLLVL.

The genes are TRBV7-6 and TRBJ2-1, with a weak D call TRBD1 (6 bases). The CDR3 sequence is 15 residues long. V was shortened by 4 bases and J by 7 bases, with 17 bases between the two germline ends. The germline CDR1 and CDR2 sequences are SGHVS and FNYEAQ. CDR3 DNA sequence: TGTGCCAGCAGCTGGCTGGCAGGGGTTCGGAATGAGCAGTTCTTC. Translating it yields CASSWLAGVRNEQFF.

This chain connects TRBV18 to TRBJ1-3; 8 bases match TRBD1. Germline trimming cut 3 bases from V and 7 bases from J; bases unmatched to any gene: 14. Germline CDR1 is KGHSH and CDR2 is LQKENI. The CDR3 extends over 17 amino acids. The CDR3 is CASSPKLRTGRWNTIYF. As DNA, the CDR3 is TGTGCCAGCTCACCTAAACTCCGGACAGGGCGGTGGAACACCATATATTTT.

This sequence joins TRBV9 and TRBJ1-2; D is unclear. This CDR3 is built from 14 residues. The V end lost 0 bases, the J end lost 3 bases, and 9 bases lay between the germline ends. CDR1 and CDR2 (germline): SGDLS, YYNGEE. The CDR3 region has the DNA TGTGCCAGCAGCGTAGAAGACACCTACTATGGCTACACCTTC. It translates to CASSVEDTYYGYTF.

This chain uses TRBV7-9 with TRBJ1-4; 8 bases match TRBD1. The junction had 0 bases not matched to a gene; V was cut back by 1 base and J by 5 bases. Germline values: CDR1 SEHNR, CDR2 FQNEAQ (reference sequence). The CDR3 consists of 14 residues. The CDR3 nucleotides are TGTGCCAGCAGCTTAGGACAGGGGAATGAAAAACTGTTTTTT. Its protein product is CASSLGQGNEKLFF.

This clone was counted between two and nine times. The rearrangement uses TRBV4-3 and TRBJ1-2, with 7 nucleotides matching TRBD1. The CDR3 has 15 residues. Looked up from germline, CDR1 is LGHNA and CDR2 is YSLEER. Unmatched junction bases numbered 4, after V lost 3 bases and J lost 0 bases. The CDR3 sequence: CASSQAGTANYGYTF. As DNA, the CDR3 is TGCGCCAGCAGCCAGGCCGGGACAGCTAACTATGGCTACACCTTC.

V gene TRBV28 combines with J gene TRBJ1-6, with a tentative D call TRBD1 (5 bases). V was cut by 8 bases and J by 6 bases, with 17 bases left in between. This CDR3 contains 15 residues. Germline-derived CDR1 and CDR2 are MDHEN and SYDVKM. The CDR3 DNA sequence: TGTGCCAGCTATACTCCGGGACTGACTAATTCACCCCTCCACTTT. It is translated as CASYTPGLTNSPLHF.

The chain has TRBV3-1 (or the pseudogene TRBV3-2) and TRBJ2-7, with 7 bases that match TRBD1. Per the germline V gene, CDR1 is LGHDT and CDR2 is YNNKEL (reference sequence). This CDR3 contains 18 residues. Trimming cost V 2 bases and J 5 bases; bases outside gene matches: 18. CDR3 amino acids: CASSQRVPGTEWANEQYV. For the CDR3, the DNA is TGTGCCAGCAGCCAACGAGTCCCCGGGACAGAATGGGCTAACGAGCAGTACGTC.

The V and J genes are TRBV29-1 and TRBJ1-2; weak D call: TRBD1 (6 bases). The CDR3 covers 14 residues. CDR1 SQVTM and CDR2 ANQGSEA come from the germline V gene. V was cut by 0 bases and J by 8 bases, with 16 bases left in between. In nucleotides, the CDR3 is TGCAGCGTTGAAGAGTTTACAGGGTCCCTGGGCTACACCTTC. Encoded protein: CSVEEFTGSLGYTF.

The CDR3 is CASSPSSGAGGPYEQYF. In nucleotides, the CDR3 is TGTGCCAGCAGCCCGAGTTCGGGGGCGGGAGGGCCTTACGAGCAGTACTTC. V gene TRBV11-2 combines with J gene TRBJ2-7, with 9 bases fitting TRBD2. The CDR3 is 17 amino acids. Losses at the gene ends were 5 bases for V and 4 bases for J; bases not matched to a gene: 15. The V gene's germline CDR1 is SGHAT and CDR2 FQNNGV. Combining the CDR3 with reference TRBV11-2 and TRBJ2-7 gives the whole variable domain EAGVAQSPRYKIIEKRQSVAFWCNPISGHATLYWYQQILGQGPKLLIQFQNNGVVDDSQLPKDRFSAERLKGVDSTLKIQPAKLEDSAVYLCASSPSSGAGGPYEQYFGPGTRLTVT.

This clone was seen only a few times. The CDR3 is CASSQFLQETQYF. CDR3 nucleotides: TGTGCCAGCAGCCAATTCCTACAAGAGACCCAGTACTTC. The V gene is TRBV3-1 (or the pseudogene TRBV3-2), the J gene TRBJ2-5; D is unresolved. CDR1 LGHDT and CDR2 YNNKEL come from the germline V gene (reference sequence). The CDR3 runs 13 residues. The germline V and J ends were trimmed by 2 bases and 2 bases, with 6 bases remaining between them.

This sequence joins TRBV19 and TRBJ2-1, with TRBD2 identical over 12 bases. From germline, CDR1 is LNHDA and CDR2 SQIVND (reference sequence). This CDR3 has 19 amino acids. V shed 3 bases and J 5 bases; nucleotides not matched to a gene: 14. The CDR3 sequence is CASSISGLAGRGGDNEQFF. CDR3 DNA sequence: TGTGCCAGTAGTATTTCCGGACTAGCGGGGAGGGGAGGAGACAATGAGCAGTTCTTC.

The genes are TRBV3-1 (or the pseudogene TRBV3-2) and TRBJ1-2; 9 bases are shared with TRBD1. J lost 8 bases, V lost 2 bases, and 6 bases had no gene match. CDR3 length: 14 residues. The germline V gene has CDR1 LGHDT and CDR2 YNNKEL (reference sequence). In DNA, the CDR3 is TGTGCCAGCAGCCAATGGACAGGGGAAAAGGGCTACACCTTC. This codes for CASSQWTGEKGYTF.

J is TRBJ2-1 and V is TRBV4-1; 11 bases agree with TRBD2. Germline CDR1 is MGHRA and CDR2 is YSYEKL. This CDR3 contains 15 residues. V was clipped by 8 bases and J by 10 bases; unmatched bases: 13. This chain's CDR3 is CASLNLAGGYGEQFF. CDR3 DNA sequence: TGCGCCAGCCTGAACCTAGCGGGAGGCTACGGCGAGCAGTTCTTC.

J is TRBJ1-6 and V is TRBV2; D is undetermined. The germline V and J ends were trimmed by 6 bases and 2 bases, with 11 bases remaining between them. The CDR3 covers 15 residues. CDR1 SNHLY and CDR2 FYNNEI come from the germline V gene. The CDR3 sequence is CASSPQFPYNSPLHF. The CDR3 DNA sequence: TGTGCCAGCAGCCCACAGTTCCCCTATAATTCACCCCTCCACTTT.

This rearrangement joins TRBV25-1 to TRBJ2-1; 9 bases agree with TRBD2. The CDR3 spans 18 residues. The V and J ends lost 2 bases and 1 base, in that order; junction bases with no gene match: 9. Germline loops: CDR1 MGHDK, CDR2 SYGVNS. The CDR3 coding sequence is TGTGCCAGCAGTGAACCCCTTCTAGCGGGAAGGTCCTACAATGAGCAGTTCTTC. Translating gives CASSEPLLAGRSYNEQFF.

This clone occurred a few times. The rearrangement links TRBV6-5 to TRBJ2-7; TRBD2 matches at 8 bases. Germline V gives CDR1 MNHEY, CDR2 SVGAGI. CDR3 length: 15 residues. Losses at the gene ends were 4 bases for V and 0 bases for J; bases not matched to a gene: 5. The CDR3 DNA follows: TGTGCCAGCAGTTCCCCGGGGGGGAGCTCCTACGAGCAGTACGTC. Amino acids: CASSSPGGSSYEQYV.